Following are 21 T cell receptor beta chains from one sample sequenced in a study of CD8+ T cells in alopecia areata. Extraction of RNA preceded its reverse transcription into cDNA, which served as the sequencing template. Measured with immunoSEQ multiplex PCR; TCRdb has only the in-frame clones, and not every one. The sample lists 130,000 to 150,000 clones, around 47% occurring once. What was sequenced was CD4+ T cells sorted from blood. These receptors all come from a human donor with alopecia areata.

In this sample, this clone turned up a few times. The CDR3 nucleotides are TGCAGCGTGGACAGGGGGCATGAGCAGTACTTC. Encoded protein: CSVDRGHEQYF. This rearrangement joins TRBV29-1 to TRBJ2-7; TRBD1 matches 11 bases. Germline V CDR1 and CDR2: SQVTM, ANQGSEA. This CDR3 has 11 amino acids. Trimming took 6 bases from V and 7 from J; bases not matched to a gene: 2.

The CDR3 spells CASTLGGDYGYTF. Here the CDR3 DNA reads TGTGCCAGCACCCTGGGGGGTGACTATGGCTACACCTTC. The J gene is TRBJ1-2, the V gene TRBV28; a possible D gene is TRBD1 (5 bases). Germline CDR1 is MDHEN and CDR2 is SYDVKM. Trimming took 7 bases from V and 3 from J, leaving 12 bases between them. CDR3 length: 13 residues.

This clone was detected only once. This chain links TRBV30 with TRBJ2-1, with 10 positions matching TRBD2. Germline lookup yields CDR1 GTSNPN and CDR2 SVGIG (reference sequence). The CDR3 runs to 12 residues. CDR3 DNA: TGTGCTTTGACTAGCGGGCACAATGAGCAGTTCTTC. Its translation: CALTSGHNEQFF.

This chain links TRBV2 with TRBJ2-7; weak D call: TRBD2 (5 bases). The CDR3 is 12 amino acids. The germline gives CDR1 SNHLY, CDR2 FYNNEI. Trimming cost V 4 bases and J 9 bases, with 13 bases left between them. CDR3 in amino acids: CASSVSREGQYF. Here the CDR3 DNA reads TGTGCCAGCAGTGTAAGTCGAGAGGGGCAGTACTTC.

The chain couples TRBV6-1 to TRBJ1-1; D may be TRBD1 (6 bases). The CDR3 extends over 15 amino acids. CDR1 and CDR2 from the germline V gene are MNHNS and SASEGT. V was clipped by 2 bases and J by 1 base, with 11 bases between them. CDR3 in DNA: TGTGCCAGCAGTGAACAGGGGACGCCGAACACTGAAGCTTTCTTT. Protein product: CASSEQGTPNTEAFF.

The J gene is TRBJ1-4, the V gene TRBV27, with D tentatively TRBD1 (5 bases). The germline V and J ends were trimmed by 7 bases and 2 bases, with 11 bases remaining between them. This CDR3 has 14 amino acids. The germline gives CDR1 MNHEY, CDR2 SMNVEV (reference sequence). The CDR3: CASKGGATNEKLFF. The CDR3 coding sequence is TGTGCCAGCAAGGGCGGGGCGACTAATGAAAAACTGTTTTTT.

The chain is built from TRBV30 and TRBJ2-1; D is possibly TRBD2 (5 bases). CDR3 length: 13 amino acids. V was clipped by 8 bases and J by 0 bases, with 11 bases between them. Per germline, CDR1 GTSNPN and CDR2 SVGIG (reference sequence). CDR3 loop: CARRGSSYNEQFF. CDR3 DNA: TGTGCCAGACGAGGGAGCTCCTACAATGAGCAGTTCTTC.

A few counts support this clone. V usage is TRBV7-9 and J usage is TRBJ2-7; maybe TRBD1 (5 bases). The CDR3 has 13 residues. With 6 bases removed from V and 6 bases from J, the gap between germline ends came to 15 bases. Germline V gene sequence: CDR1 SEHNR, CDR2 FQNEAQ (reference sequence). In nucleotides, the CDR3 is TGTGCCAGCAGTCGCGTGCAGGGAAGCGAGCAGTACTTC. It codes for CASSRVQGSEQYF.

The sample holds a few counts of this clone. The chain links TRBV28 to TRBJ2-1, with D perhaps matching TRBD1 (6 bases). Germline V gene sequence: CDR1 MDHEN, CDR2 SYDVKM. This CDR3 has 14 amino acids. Trimming pared 3 bases from V and 4 bases from J, leaving 10 bases between. CDR3 DNA sequence: TGTGCCAGCAGTTTGCGACAGGAGTACAATGAGCAGTTCTTC. Its protein is CASSLRQEYNEQFF.

Comment on this clone: The conserved closing phenylalanine or tryptophan is absent in this CDR3, likely reflecting a read error. The chain couples TRBV5-1 to TRBJ1-1, with D possibly being TRBD1 (5 bases). The CDR3 contains 15 residues. Trimming shortened V by 0 bases and J by 0 bases, and 9 bases separated the two germline ends. CDR1 is SGHRS and CDR2 is YFSETQ in the germline V gene. The CDR3 DNA follows: TGCGCCAGCAGCTTGGCAGGGTTGGTGAACACTGAAGCTTTCCTT. Its protein product is CASSLAGLVNTEAFL.

The chain employs TRBV10-2 and TRBJ2-1, with no clear D. This CDR3 has 11 residues. Germline values: CDR1 WSHSY, CDR2 SAAADI. Trimming took off 4 bases at V and 6 bases at J, with 4 bases between the two ends. Here the CDR3 DNA reads TGCGCCAGCAGTGGGGGCAATGAGCAGTTCTTC. It codes for CASSGGNEQFF.

V usage is TRBV5-1 and J usage is TRBJ2-5; unclear D gene. Germline V gene lookup returns CDR1 SGHRS and CDR2 YFSETQ. The CDR3 sequence is 14 residues long. The V gene lost 1 base and the J gene lost 7 bases, with 14 bases spanning the gap. The DNA of the CDR3 is TGCGCCAGCAGCTTGATCGACCAGGTTGCGACCCAGTACTTC. It is translated as CASSLIDQVATQYF.

This chain links TRBV7-9 with TRBJ2-7; possibly TRBD2 for D (6 bases). V was shortened by 0 bases and J by 9 bases, with 21 bases between the two germline ends. The length of the CDR3 is 16 residues. Germline lookup yields CDR1 SEHNR and CDR2 FQNEAQ (reference sequence). CDR3 nucleotide sequence: TGTGCCAGCAGCTTAGCGGGGACTTCTACCTTGGTCGGGCAGTACTTC. Translated, it gives CASSLAGTSTLVGQYF.

This clone came up a few times. The rearrangement links TRBV28 to TRBJ2-5; 9 nucleotides line up with TRBD2. This CDR3 region has 15 residues. The V gene's germline CDR1 is MDHEN and CDR2 SYDVKM. Losses at the gene ends were 2 bases for V and 7 bases for J; bases not matched to a gene: 8. CDR3 residues: CASSLIASGEGTQYF. CDR3 bases: TGTGCCAGCAGTTTAATCGCTAGCGGGGAAGGGACCCAGTACTTC.

This clone was counted between two and nine times. V usage is TRBV5-1 and J usage is TRBJ1-2, with D possibly matching TRBD1 (6 bases). CDR3 length: 12 residues. V lost 6 bases and J lost 2, with 8 bases in between. Per the germline V gene, CDR1 is SGHRS and CDR2 is YFSETQ. The chain's CDR3 is CASIGQNYGYTF. The CDR3, as DNA: TGCGCCAGCATTGGACAGAACTATGGCTACACCTTC.

This clone was recorded a few times. The chain joins TRBV7-9 to TRBJ2-1; 7 bases map to TRBD2. The V gene's germline CDR1 is SEHNR and CDR2 FQNEAQ (reference sequence). This CDR3 has 14 residues. V lost 5 bases, J lost 3 bases, and 4 bases stayed unmatched. DNA of the CDR3: TGTGCCAGCAGCCTCAGCGGGATCTACAATGAGCAGTTCTTC. Translating gives CASSLSGIYNEQFF.

This clone was found a few times. CDR3 DNA: TGTGCCAGCAGCCTAGAGTTTGGGTCAGCGGGAGGGCCCAATACGCAGTATTTT. Translating gives CASSLEFGSAGGPNTQYF. The genes are TRBV7-8 and TRBJ2-3; the match to TRBD2 covers 10 bases. Trimming took 5 bases from V and 7 from J; bases not matched to a gene: 18. This CDR3 is built from 18 residues. CDR1 SGHVS and CDR2 FQNEAQ come from the germline V gene.

The chain is built from TRBV5-1 and TRBJ2-2, with a weak D call TRBD1 (5 bases). Trimming removed 4 bases at V and 1 base at J, with 11 bases between. This CDR3 is built from 15 residues. From germline, CDR1 is SGHRS and CDR2 YFSETQ. CDR3 in amino acids: CASSTQAQNTGELFF. In nucleotides, the CDR3 is TGCGCCAGCAGCACACAGGCCCAGAACACCGGGGAGCTGTTTTTT.

Note on this clone: Compared with germline, one end of the junction differs, possibly owing to a read error. The same CDR3 arises from other DNA sequences in this sample as well. The chain recombines TRBV30 with TRBJ1-1, with a tentative D call TRBD1 (5 bases). The CDR3 is 14 residues long. The V gene's germline CDR1 is GTSNPN and CDR2 SVGIG (reference sequence). CDR3: CAWSFWGADTEAFF. In DNA form, the CDR3 reads TGTGCCTGGAGTTTCTGGGGCGCGGACACTGAGGCTTTCTTT.

CDR3 DNA sequence: TGTGCCAGCAGCTTAGGGGGCGGGAGGGCCCTCCCCTACGAGCAGTACTTC. It is translated as CASSLGGGRALPYEQYF. The chain recombines TRBV7-9 with TRBJ2-7; the match to TRBD2 covers 9 bases. CDR3 length: 17 amino acids. Germline V gene sequence: CDR1 SEHNR, CDR2 FQNEAQ (reference sequence). The trim removed 1 base at V and 2 bases at J, leaving 9 bases unmatched.

This clone was seen a handful of times. V gene TRBV18 combines with J gene TRBJ1-4, with 8 positions matching TRBD1. The trim removed 1 base at V and 3 bases at J, leaving 10 bases unmatched. Germline values: CDR1 KGHSH, CDR2 LQKENI. This CDR3 contains 18 residues. In nucleotides, the CDR3 is TGTGCCAGCTCACCACGAGGACAGGGAGGGCTGGCTAATGAAAAACTGTTTTTT. Translation: CASSPRGQGGLANEKLFF.